The T cell receptor (beta chain) described here comes from a study of immune cell composition in non-small cell lung cancer. Study-level background: Histologic subtype was mainly adenocarcinoma or squamous cell carcinoma. Points from the study as a whole: It was not proven that tumour-reactive clones equal dominant tumour-associated clones.

TCRdb keeps only in-frame clones here, not all; method: immunoSEQ multiplex PCR. The sample lists about 7,000 clones, over 65% seen once, with about 9.7% in the top ten. With 2 bases clipped from V and 3 bases from J, the junction kept 8 bases outside the gene matches. The CDR3 runs 16 residues. Per the germline V gene, CDR1 is MGHRA and CDR2 is YSYEKL. Concerning this clone: Its specificity is not known.

Normal lung was sampled as far from the tumour as possible, at least 3 cm. Genomic DNA came from frozen unsorted single-cell suspensions. J is TRBJ2-7 and V is TRBV4-1; 9 bases align to TRBD1. Sequenced input: non-adjacent lung tissue. The source is a human donor with non-small cell lung cancer. This CDR3 reads CASSQPDRGGNYEQYF. DNA of the CDR3: TGCGCCAGCAGCCAACCAGACAGGGGGGGGAACTACGAGCAGTACTTC.